This T cell receptor beta chain comes out of a study of tissue T cells after allogeneic stem cell transplantation. This clone has only a few counts. All gene names here are mouse names. Sequencing ends 1 residue short of the CDR3 end; the germline J gene provides the rest. CDR3 length equals 14 residues. Germline V gene sequence: CDR1 KGHPV, CDR2 FQNQEV (reference sequence). The V gene end was trimmed by 6 bases and the J gene end by 4 bases; junction bases not matched to a gene: 5. Produced via immunoSEQ multiplex PCR; TCRdb's table is partial and in-frame only. The sample has 8,000 to 8,500 clones; over 40% are singletons. Stated time point: mouse harvest day 7 after allogeneic transplant. Each mouse received 10^7 T-cell-depleted marrow cells plus 10^6 splenic CD5+ T cells by tail vein.

The origin of this receptor is a female BALB/c mouse given C57BL/6 T cells with graft-versus-host disease after an allogeneic hematopoietic cell transplant. The sample comprised gut tissue. The rearrangement joins TRBV26 to TRBJ2-7, with TRBD2 matching over 11 bases. CDR3 protein: CASSAGTGGYEQYF. The DNA read from the CDR3 is TGTGCCAGCAGCGCCGGGACTGGGGGTTATGAACAGTAC.